This T cell receptor beta chain derives from a study of CD8 T cells in Susac syndrome. Study-level findings and limits: The study found that Susac CD8+ clonal expansion peaked in TEMRA cells and active patients.

TEMRA cells underwent FACS enrichment and CD8+ and CD4+ T cells underwent negative isolation. Reverse transcription of about 0.5 to 1 ug RNA was performed with random hexamers. TCRdb passed the immunoSEQ multiplex PCR reads through MiXCR, listing each CDR3 protein once. Here the sample spans over 70,000 distinct CDR3 sequences, approximately 96% being singletons. On this clonotype itself: Antigen specificity is unknown.

The CDR3 is made up of 14 amino acids. Germline V gene data show CDR1 as SGHTA and CDR2 as FQGNSA. Trimming took 0 bases from V and 2 from J, leaving 5 bases between them. Sequencing used CD8+ T cells from PBMCs. The gene calls are TRBV7-2 and TRBJ2-4; D not resolved. The TCR was taken from a human donor with Susac syndrome. CDR3 sequence: CASSLAASKNIQYF. The CDR3 DNA sequence: TGTGCCAGCAGCTTAGCGGCGTCCAAAAACATTCAGTACTTC.